The 18 T cell receptor beta chains reported below all come from one sample, sequenced in a study of a mutant IDH1 vaccine in newly diagnosed glioma. Measured with immunoSEQ multiplex PCR; TCRdb has only the in-frame clones, and not every one. The table lists around 56,000 clones, 65% to 90% of them singletons. Antigen specificity for these receptors is unknown. Noted time point: week 5, during vaccination. Doses of 300 ug of mutant IDH1 20-mer peptide were given with topical imiquimod. Specimen: PBMCs, collected from a glioma patient whose treatment included an IDH1 peptide vaccine. Receptors originate from a young woman with glioma. Some clones in this sample may be carry-over from other donors' samples.

V and J are TRBV7-9 and TRBJ1-2; D is unresolved. Germline CDR1 is SEHNR and CDR2 is FQNEAQ (reference sequence). The CDR3 runs 14 residues. V shed 1 base and J shed 7 bases, with 13 bases lying between them. In DNA form, the CDR3 reads TGTGCCAGCAGCTTAGAAAGCGGACGCGGTGGCTACACCTTC. Translated: CASSLESGRGGYTF.

The V call is TRBV6-1, the J call TRBJ1-1; possibly TRBD1 for D (5 bases). There are 13 residues in the CDR3. Trimming took 6 bases from V and 1 from J, leaving 9 bases between them. Looked up from germline, CDR1 is MNHNS and CDR2 is SASEGT. CDR3 coding DNA: TGTGCCAGCAGGGTAGACAGGAACACTGAAGCTTTCTTT. Translated: CASRVDRNTEAFF.

CDR3: CASSLAQPFYEQYF. CDR3 DNA: TGTGCCAGCAGCCTGGCACAGCCTTTTTACGAGCAGTACTTC. The rearrangement joins TRBV6-5 to TRBJ2-7; no definite D call. This CDR3 region has 14 residues. Germline loops: CDR1 MNHEY, CDR2 SVGAGI. With 6 bases removed from V and 4 bases from J, the gap between germline ends came to 16 bases.

The chain combines TRBV4-2 with TRBJ2-2; D not certain. Between the trimmed V and J ends, which lost 1 base and 5 bases, there was a span of 5 bases. Germline V CDR1 and CDR2: LGHNA, YNFKEQ. The CDR3 spans 13 residues. The DNA for the CDR3 is TGTGCCAGCAGCCAAGTGGGGACCGGGGAGCTGTTTTTT. Translated: CASSQVGTGELFF.

This clone was detected a few times. This chain uses TRBV7-2 with TRBJ1-2; 9 bases agree with TRBD1. The CDR3 extends over 16 amino acids. The J segment lost 0 bases and the V segment lost 5 bases, leaving 7 bases of the junction unmatched. Germline CDR1 is SGHTA and CDR2 is FQGNSA. This chain's CDR3 is CASSVIRTGANYGYTF. CDR3 bases: TGTGCCAGCAGCGTAATAAGGACAGGGGCTAACTATGGCTACACCTTC.

As concerns this clone: One junction end does not reproduce the germline sequence, and a read error may be involved. The V call is TRBV10-3, the J call TRBJ2-3; 10 bases agree with TRBD2. The CDR3 totals 15 residues. Germline assignment: CDR1 ENHRY and CDR2 SYGVKD. Written as DNA, the CDR3 is TGTGCCATCAGGGAAGCGGGGGGGACCACACATACGCAGTATTTT. Protein: CAIREAGGTTHTQYF.

V gene TRBV6-7 combines with J gene TRBJ2-7; 7 positions agree with TRBD1. TRBV6-7 is an ORF for which the function is uncertain. J gave up 0 bases and V 6 bases, and 11 bases lay outside the gene matches. The CDR3 is made up of 16 amino acids. In DNA, the CDR3 is TGTGCCAGCAGGAGGGGGCGGCAGGCCGTCTCCTACGAGCAGTACTTC. Translation: CASRRGRQAVSYEQYF.

V usage is TRBV5-6 and J usage is TRBJ1-1; no clear D. CDR1 is SGHDT, CDR2 YYEEEE, per germline. This CDR3 contains 16 residues. Trimming left V 0 bases short and J 1 base short, with 13 bases between. DNA for the CDR3: TGTGCCAGCAGCTTGGGACTAATCAAGGGGAACACTGAAGCTTTCTTT. The encoded protein is CASSLGLIKGNTEAFF. Full variable domain (remainder filled in from reference TRBV5-6 and TRBJ1-1): DAGVTQSPTHLIKTRGQQVTLRCSPKSGHDTVSWYQQALGQGPQFIFQYYEEEERQRGNFPDRFSGHQFPNYSSELNVNALLLGDSALYLCASSLGLIKGNTEAFFGQGTRLTVV.

The gene calls are TRBV7-2 and TRBJ2-7; D might be TRBD1 (5 bases). Germline V CDR1 and CDR2: SGHTA, FQGNSA. The CDR3 has 13 residues. V gave up 2 bases and J gave up 12 bases, with 17 bases separating them. For the CDR3, the DNA is TGTGCCAGCAGCTTAAACCGCGCTGGGGCGCGGTACTTC. This gives the protein CASSLNRAGARYF.

The chain recombines TRBV9 with TRBJ2-5, with D hard to call. This CDR3 region has 15 residues. V was cut by 4 bases and J by 5 bases, with 18 bases left in between. Germline values: CDR1 SGDLS, CDR2 YYNGEE. The CDR3 region is CASSLRDGLGETQYF. As DNA, the CDR3 is TGTGCCAGCAGCCTCCGCGATGGGCTCGGCGAGACCCAGTACTTC.

The gene calls are TRBV18 and TRBJ2-7; 10 nucleotides agree with TRBD1. V trimming: 1 base; J trimming: 5 bases; junction bases outside the gene matches: 11. Germline-derived CDR1 and CDR2 are KGHSH and LQKENI. The CDR3 loop spans 17 amino acids. The CDR3 nucleotides read TGTGCCAGCTCACCACTGAAACCAGGGACAGGGGCCAACGAGCAGTACTTC. This gives the protein CASSPLKPGTGANEQYF.

The sample holds a few counts of this clone. The chain combines TRBV7-9 with TRBJ1-1; D remains ambiguous. The CDR3 totals 12 residues. V was shortened by 1 base and J by 7 bases, with 7 bases between the two germline ends. Germline loops: CDR1 SEHNR, CDR2 FQNEAQ (reference sequence). CDR3 region: CASSLVSGEAFF. CDR3 in DNA: TGTGCCAGCAGCTTAGTATCCGGTGAAGCTTTCTTT.

The chain is built from TRBV9 and TRBJ1-6, with D possibly matching TRBD1 (5 bases). Germline V lookup: CDR1 SGDLS, CDR2 YYNGEE. The V end was cut by 1 base, the J end by 8 bases, with 10 bases between. The CDR3 totals 14 residues. The chain's CDR3 is CASSVRDRYSPLHF. Written as DNA, the CDR3 is TGTGCCAGCAGCGTAAGGGACCGGTATTCACCCCTCCACTTT.

This chain uses TRBV10-3 with TRBJ1-1; unclear D gene. Trimming cost V 6 bases and J 3 bases, with 14 bases left between them. The CDR3 length is 14 residues. Germline V CDR1 and CDR2: ENHRY, SYGVKD. The CDR3 DNA follows: TGTGCCATCAGGGGGTCCGCGACCCACACTGAAGCTTTCTTT. Translating it yields CAIRGSATHTEAFF.

The DNA for the CDR3 is TGCGCCAGCAGCTTGGATCAGGCGCCCTATGGCTACACCTTC. Translation gives CASSLDQAPYGYTF. The V and J genes are TRBV5-1 and TRBJ1-2, with unresolved D. Germline V gives CDR1 SGHRS, CDR2 YFSETQ. The CDR3 is 14 residues long. V lost 0 bases, J lost 4 bases, and 10 bases lay in between.

This chain uses TRBV5-4 with TRBJ2-2, with 9 bases fitting TRBD1. The germline V gene encodes CDR1 SGHNT and CDR2 YYREEE (reference sequence). The CDR3 runs to 15 residues. The junction had 5 bases not matched to a gene; V was cut back by 4 bases and J by 4 bases. This CDR3 is CASSADRGGTGELFF. Written as DNA, the CDR3 is TGTGCCAGCAGCGCGGACAGGGGAGGCACCGGGGAGCTGTTTTTT.

This CDR3 is CASSEFLGQGPYEQYF. The CDR3 nucleotides are TGTGCCAGCAGTGAATTCCTCGGACAGGGACCCTACGAGCAGTACTTC. This chain connects TRBV6-1 to TRBJ2-7, with TRBD1 matching 8 bases. Trimming took 2 bases from V and 2 from J; bases not matched to a gene: 8. Germline V gene sequence: CDR1 MNHNS, CDR2 SASEGT. The CDR3 is 16 residues long.

This sequence joins TRBV19 and TRBJ1-5; the match to TRBD1 covers 7 bases. The ends lost 4 bases at V and 3 bases at J; junction bases unmatched: 6. The V gene's germline CDR1 is LNHDA and CDR2 SQIVND (reference sequence). This CDR3 region has 15 residues. The CDR3 sequence: CASSKIGQANQPQHF. The CDR3 coding sequence is TGTGCCAGTAGTAAGATAGGACAGGCCAATCAGCCCCAGCATTTT.